The following is a T cell receptor beta chain sequence with its context. Authors' methods: Researchers report that nucleated cell counts were estimated from reference gene primer amplification. Assay used: immunoSEQ multiplex PCR; TCRdb lists only in-frame clones, some missing. The V and J calls and clone size are taken from that table; D and trimming were inferred from the DNA. In the table there are some 180,000 clones, approximately 86% of which are singletons. Those enrolled, adults aged roughly 18 to 100 years, came from about 24 US areas. The sample originates from a study of blood T cell repertoires in COVID-19. Study-level background: Spain, Italy and the United States supplied samples that represented acute and convalescent COVID-19. The cDNA or gDNA used as material had been derived from T cells, B-cell-depleted T cells, or PBMCs.

Sequenced input: PBMCs or T cells enriched from blood (not recorded which). The receptor was derived from a woman between 40 and 50 years old in a cohort exposed to, infected with or recovered from COVID-19 (not recorded which).

The CDR3 nucleotides read TGTGCCAGCGGCGACAGGGCCGCAGATACGCAGTATTTT. It codes for CASGDRAADTQYF. This chain uses TRBV3-1 (or the pseudogene TRBV3-2) with TRBJ2-3, with TRBD1 matching 7 bases. CDR1 is LGHDT and CDR2 is YNNKEL in the germline V gene (reference sequence). V shed 8 bases and J 4 bases; nucleotides not matched to a gene: 6. This CDR3 has 13 amino acids.